This section outlines one T cell receptor (beta chain) sequence together with its context. This entry belongs to a study of blood T cell repertoires in COVID-19. On the study more broadly: From T cells, B-cell-depleted T cells, or PBMCs came the material, which was cDNA or gDNA.

V shed 7 bases and J shed 9 bases, with 11 bases lying between them. Looked up from germline, CDR1 is MNHEY and CDR2 is SMNVEV (reference sequence). The CDR3 consists of 11 residues. Profiling relied on immunoSEQ multiplex PCR, and the TCRdb table lists in-frame clones only, not all of them. The data hold approximately 280,000 clones, with around 89% observed a single time. The source is a man aged 40-50 years with acute or convalescent COVID-19. The sequenced sample consisted of peripheral blood. The rearrangement joins TRBV27 to TRBJ2-3, with a weak D call TRBD2 (6 bases). As DNA, the CDR3 is TGTGCCAGCACCTTGGGGGGAACGCAGTATTTT. Amino acid sequence: CASTLGGTQYF.